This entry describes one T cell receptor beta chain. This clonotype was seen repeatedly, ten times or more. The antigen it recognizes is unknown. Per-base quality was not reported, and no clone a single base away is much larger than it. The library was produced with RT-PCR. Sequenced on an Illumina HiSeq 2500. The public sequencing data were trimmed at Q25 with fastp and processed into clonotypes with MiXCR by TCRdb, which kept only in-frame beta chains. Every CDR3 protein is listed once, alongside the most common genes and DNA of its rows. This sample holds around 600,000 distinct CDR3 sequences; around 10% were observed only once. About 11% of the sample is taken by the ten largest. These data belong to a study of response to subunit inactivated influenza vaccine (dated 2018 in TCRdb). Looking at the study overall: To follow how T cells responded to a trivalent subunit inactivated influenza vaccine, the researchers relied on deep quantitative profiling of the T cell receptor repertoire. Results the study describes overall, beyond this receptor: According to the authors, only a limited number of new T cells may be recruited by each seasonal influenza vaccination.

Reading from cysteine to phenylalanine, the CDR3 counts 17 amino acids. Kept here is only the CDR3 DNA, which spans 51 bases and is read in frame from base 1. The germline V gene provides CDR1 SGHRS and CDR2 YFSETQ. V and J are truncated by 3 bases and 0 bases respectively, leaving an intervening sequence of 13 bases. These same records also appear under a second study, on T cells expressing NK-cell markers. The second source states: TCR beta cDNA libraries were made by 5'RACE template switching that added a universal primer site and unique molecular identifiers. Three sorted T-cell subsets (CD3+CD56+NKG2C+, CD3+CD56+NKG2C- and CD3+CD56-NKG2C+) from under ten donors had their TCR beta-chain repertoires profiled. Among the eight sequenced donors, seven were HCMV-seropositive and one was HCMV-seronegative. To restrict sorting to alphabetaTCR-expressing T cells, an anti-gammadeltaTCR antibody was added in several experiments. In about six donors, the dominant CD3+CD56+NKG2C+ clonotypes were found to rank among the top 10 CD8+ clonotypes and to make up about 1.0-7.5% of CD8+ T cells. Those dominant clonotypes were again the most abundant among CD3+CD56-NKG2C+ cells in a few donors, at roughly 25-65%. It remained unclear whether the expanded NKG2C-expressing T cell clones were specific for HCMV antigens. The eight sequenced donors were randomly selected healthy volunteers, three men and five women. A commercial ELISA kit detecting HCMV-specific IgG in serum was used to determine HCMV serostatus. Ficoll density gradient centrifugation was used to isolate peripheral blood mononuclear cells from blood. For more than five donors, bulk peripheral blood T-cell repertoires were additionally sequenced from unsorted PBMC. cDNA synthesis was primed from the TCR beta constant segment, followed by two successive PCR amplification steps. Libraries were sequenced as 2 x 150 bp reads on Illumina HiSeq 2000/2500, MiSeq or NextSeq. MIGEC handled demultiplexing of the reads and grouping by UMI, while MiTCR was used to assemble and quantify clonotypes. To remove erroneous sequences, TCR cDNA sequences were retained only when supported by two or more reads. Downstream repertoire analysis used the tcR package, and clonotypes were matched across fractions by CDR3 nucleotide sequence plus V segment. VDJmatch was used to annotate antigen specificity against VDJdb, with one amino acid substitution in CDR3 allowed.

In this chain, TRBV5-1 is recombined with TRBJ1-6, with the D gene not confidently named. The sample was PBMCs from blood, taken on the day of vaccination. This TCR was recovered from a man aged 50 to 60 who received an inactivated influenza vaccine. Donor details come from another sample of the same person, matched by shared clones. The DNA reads TGCGCCAGCAGCTCAGGACTAGGGCGCTCCTATAATTCACCCCTCCACTTT. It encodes CASSSGLGRSYNSPLHF.